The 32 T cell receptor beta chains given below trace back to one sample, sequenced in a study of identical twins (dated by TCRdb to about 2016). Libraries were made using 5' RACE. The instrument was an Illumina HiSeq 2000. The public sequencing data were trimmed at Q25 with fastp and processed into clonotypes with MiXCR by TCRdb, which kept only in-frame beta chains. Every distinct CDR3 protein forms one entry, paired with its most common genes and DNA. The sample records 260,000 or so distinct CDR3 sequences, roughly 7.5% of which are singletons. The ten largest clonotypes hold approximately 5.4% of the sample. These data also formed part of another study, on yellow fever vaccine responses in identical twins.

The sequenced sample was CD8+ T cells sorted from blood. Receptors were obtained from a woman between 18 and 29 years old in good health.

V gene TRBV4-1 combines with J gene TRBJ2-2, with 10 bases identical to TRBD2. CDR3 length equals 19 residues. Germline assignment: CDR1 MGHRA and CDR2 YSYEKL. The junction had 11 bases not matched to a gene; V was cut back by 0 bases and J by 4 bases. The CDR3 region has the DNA TGCGCCAGCAGCCAAGATGGGGGTAGCGGGAGGAGGGTCACCGGGGAGCTGTTTTTT. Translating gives CASSQDGGSGRRVTGELFF.

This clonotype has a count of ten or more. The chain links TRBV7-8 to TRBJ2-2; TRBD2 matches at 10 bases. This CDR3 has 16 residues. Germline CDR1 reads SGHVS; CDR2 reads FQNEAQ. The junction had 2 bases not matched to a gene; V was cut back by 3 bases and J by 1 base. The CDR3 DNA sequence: TGTGCCAGCAGCTTTACTAGCGGGATGAACACCGGGGAGCTGTTTTTT. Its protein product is CASSFTSGMNTGELFF.

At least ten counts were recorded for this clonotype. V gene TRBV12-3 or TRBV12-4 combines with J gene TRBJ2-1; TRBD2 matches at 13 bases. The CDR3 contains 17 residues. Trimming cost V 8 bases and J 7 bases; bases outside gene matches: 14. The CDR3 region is CASSQYTGTSGTNEQFF. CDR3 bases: TGTGCCAGCTCCCAGTATACAGGGACTAGCGGGACGAATGAGCAGTTCTTC.

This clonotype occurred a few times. CDR3 bases: TGTGCCAGCAGCCAAGACGCCCTAGACAGGGACTATGGCTACACCTTC. This translates into CASSQDALDRDYGYTF. This chain links TRBV3-1 with TRBJ1-2; 7 bases line up with TRBD1. Germline CDR1 and CDR2: LGHDT and YNNKEL (reference sequence). This CDR3 contains 16 residues. The V gene end was trimmed by 0 bases and the J gene end by 3 bases; junction bases not matched to a gene: 7.

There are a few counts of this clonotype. CDR3 DNA sequence: TGTGCCAGCAGTTTTCGGGACATTCCCTACGAGCAGTACTTC. It yields the protein CASSFRDIPYEQYF. The chain is built from TRBV7-9 and TRBJ2-7, with D possibly being TRBD1 (6 bases). This CDR3 has 14 residues. V lost 6 bases and J 2 bases, leaving 14 bases between the germline ends. Germline CDR1 reads SEHNR; CDR2 reads FQNEAQ (reference sequence).

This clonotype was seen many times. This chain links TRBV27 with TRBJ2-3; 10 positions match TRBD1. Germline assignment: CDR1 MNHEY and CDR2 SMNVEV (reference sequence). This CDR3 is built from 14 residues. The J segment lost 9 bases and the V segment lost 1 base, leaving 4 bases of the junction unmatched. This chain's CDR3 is CASSLYEGQGTQYF. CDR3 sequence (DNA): TGTGCCAGCAGTTTATATGAGGGACAGGGGACGCAGTATTTT.

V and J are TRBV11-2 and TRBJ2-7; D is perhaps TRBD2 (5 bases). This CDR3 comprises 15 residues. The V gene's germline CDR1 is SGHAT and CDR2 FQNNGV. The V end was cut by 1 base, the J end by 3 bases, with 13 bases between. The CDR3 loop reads CASSLGGGRHYEQYV. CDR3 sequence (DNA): TGTGCCAGCAGCTTAGGTGGAGGCAGGCACTACGAGCAGTACGTC.

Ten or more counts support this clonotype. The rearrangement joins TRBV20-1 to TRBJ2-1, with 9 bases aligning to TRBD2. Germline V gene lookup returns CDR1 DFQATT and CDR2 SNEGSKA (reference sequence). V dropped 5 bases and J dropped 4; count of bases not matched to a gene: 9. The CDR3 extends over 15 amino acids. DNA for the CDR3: TGCAGTGCTGAAGATAGCGGGGGCGGGTACAATGAGCAGTTCTTC. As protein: CSAEDSGGGYNEQFF.

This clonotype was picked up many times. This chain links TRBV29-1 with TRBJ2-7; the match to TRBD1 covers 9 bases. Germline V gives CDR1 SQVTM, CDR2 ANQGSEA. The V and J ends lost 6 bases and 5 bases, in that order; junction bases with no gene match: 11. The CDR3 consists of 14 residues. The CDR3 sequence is CSVDTGTGTDEQYF. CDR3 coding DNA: TGCAGCGTCGACACCGGGACAGGGACCGACGAGCAGTACTTC.

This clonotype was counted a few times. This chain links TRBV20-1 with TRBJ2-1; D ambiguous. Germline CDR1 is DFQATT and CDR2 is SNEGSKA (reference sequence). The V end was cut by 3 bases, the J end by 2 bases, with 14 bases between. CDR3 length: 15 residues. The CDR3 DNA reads TGCAGTGCTAGTAAGTGGCTAGTTACCTACAATGAGCAGTTCTTC. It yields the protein CSASKWLVTYNEQFF.

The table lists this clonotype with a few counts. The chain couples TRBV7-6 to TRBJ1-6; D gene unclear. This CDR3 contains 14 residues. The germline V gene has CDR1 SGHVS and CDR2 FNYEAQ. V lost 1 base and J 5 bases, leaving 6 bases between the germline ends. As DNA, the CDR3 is TGTGCCAGCAGCTTAGATAATAATAATTCACCCCTCCACTTT. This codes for CASSLDNNNSPLHF.

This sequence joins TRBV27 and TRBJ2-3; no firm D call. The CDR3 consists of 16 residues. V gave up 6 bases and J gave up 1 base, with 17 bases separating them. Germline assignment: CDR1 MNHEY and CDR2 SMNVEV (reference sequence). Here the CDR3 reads CASSVSLGFGTDTQYF. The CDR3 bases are TGTGCCAGCAGCGTCTCCCTAGGTTTTGGCACAGATACGCAGTATTTT.

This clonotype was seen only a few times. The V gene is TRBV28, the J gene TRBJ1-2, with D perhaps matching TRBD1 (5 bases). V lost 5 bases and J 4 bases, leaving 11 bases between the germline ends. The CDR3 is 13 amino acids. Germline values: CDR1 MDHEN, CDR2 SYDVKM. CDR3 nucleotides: TGTGCCAGCAGTGGGGACCTCGCCTATGGCTACACCTTC. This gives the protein CASSGDLAYGYTF.

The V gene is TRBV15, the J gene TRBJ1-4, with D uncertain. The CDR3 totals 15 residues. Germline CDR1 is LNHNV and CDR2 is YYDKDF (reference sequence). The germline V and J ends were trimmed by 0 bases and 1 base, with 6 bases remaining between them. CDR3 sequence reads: CATSRDRGTNEKLFF. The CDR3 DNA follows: TGTGCCACCAGCAGAGACCGGGGAACTAATGAAAAACTGTTTTTT. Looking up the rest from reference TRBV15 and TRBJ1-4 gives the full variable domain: DAMVIQNPRYQVTQFGKPVTLSCSQTLNHNVMYWYQQKSSQAPKLLFHYYDKDFNNEADTPDNFQSRRPNTSFCFLDIRSPGLGDTAMYLCATSRDRGTNEKLFFGSGTQLSVL.

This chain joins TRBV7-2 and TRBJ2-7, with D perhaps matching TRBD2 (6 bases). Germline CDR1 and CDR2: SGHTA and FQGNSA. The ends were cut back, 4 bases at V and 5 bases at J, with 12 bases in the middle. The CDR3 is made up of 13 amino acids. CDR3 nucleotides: TGTGCCAGCAGCTCCGTCCGGGGGAACGAGCAGTACTTC. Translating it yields CASSSVRGNEQYF.

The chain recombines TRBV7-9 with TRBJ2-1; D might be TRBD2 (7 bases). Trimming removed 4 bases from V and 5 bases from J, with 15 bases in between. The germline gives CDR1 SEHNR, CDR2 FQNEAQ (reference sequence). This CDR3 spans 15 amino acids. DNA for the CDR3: TGTGCCAGCAGCTCCGGACTAGGGGGACACAATGAGCAGTTCTTC. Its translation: CASSSGLGGHNEQFF.

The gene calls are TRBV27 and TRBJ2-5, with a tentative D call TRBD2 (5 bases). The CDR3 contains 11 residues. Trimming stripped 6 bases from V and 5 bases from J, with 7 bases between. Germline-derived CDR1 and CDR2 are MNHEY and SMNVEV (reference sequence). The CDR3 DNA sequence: TGTGCCAGCAGGGACTGGGAGACCCAGTACTTC. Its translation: CASRDWETQYF.

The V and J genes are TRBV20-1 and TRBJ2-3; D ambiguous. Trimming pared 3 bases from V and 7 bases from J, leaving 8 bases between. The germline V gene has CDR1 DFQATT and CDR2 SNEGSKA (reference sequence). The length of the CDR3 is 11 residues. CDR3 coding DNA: TGCAGTGCTAGTTTTTACCATACGCAGTATTTT. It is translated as CSASFYHTQYF.

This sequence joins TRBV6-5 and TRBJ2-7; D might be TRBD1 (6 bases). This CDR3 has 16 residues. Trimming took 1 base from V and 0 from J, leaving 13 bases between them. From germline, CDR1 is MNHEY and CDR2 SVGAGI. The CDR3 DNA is TGTGCCAGCAGTTACTATCAGGGGACGAGCTCCTACGAGCAGTACTTC. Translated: CASSYYQGTSSYEQYF.

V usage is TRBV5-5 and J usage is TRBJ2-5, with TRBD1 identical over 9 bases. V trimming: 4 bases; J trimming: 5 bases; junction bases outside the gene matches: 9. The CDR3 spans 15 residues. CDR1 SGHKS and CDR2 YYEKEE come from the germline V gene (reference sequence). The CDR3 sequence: CASSIRDRVGETQYF. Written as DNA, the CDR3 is TGTGCCAGCAGCATCCGGGACAGGGTCGGCGAGACCCAGTACTTC.

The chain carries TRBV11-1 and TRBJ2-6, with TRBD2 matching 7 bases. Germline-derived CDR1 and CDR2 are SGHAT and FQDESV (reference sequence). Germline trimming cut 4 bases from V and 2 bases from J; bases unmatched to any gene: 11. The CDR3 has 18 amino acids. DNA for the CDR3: TGTGCCAGCAGCTATCAAGAAGGGACTACCGCTGGGGCCAACGTCCTGACTTTC. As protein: CASSYQEGTTAGANVLTF.

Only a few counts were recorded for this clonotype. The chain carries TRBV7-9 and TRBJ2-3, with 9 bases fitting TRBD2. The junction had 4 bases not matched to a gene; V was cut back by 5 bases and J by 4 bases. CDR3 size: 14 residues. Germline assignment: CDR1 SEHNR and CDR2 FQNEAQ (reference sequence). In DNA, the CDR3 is TGTGCCAGCAGCCCGACTAGCGGCTCAGATACGCAGTATTTT. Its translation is CASSPTSGSDTQYF.

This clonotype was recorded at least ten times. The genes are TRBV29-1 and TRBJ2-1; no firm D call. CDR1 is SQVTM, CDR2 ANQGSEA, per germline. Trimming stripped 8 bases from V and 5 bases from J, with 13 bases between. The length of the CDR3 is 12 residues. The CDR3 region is CSSSGTNNEQFF. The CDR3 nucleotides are TGCAGCTCCTCGGGCACTAACAATGAGCAGTTCTTC.

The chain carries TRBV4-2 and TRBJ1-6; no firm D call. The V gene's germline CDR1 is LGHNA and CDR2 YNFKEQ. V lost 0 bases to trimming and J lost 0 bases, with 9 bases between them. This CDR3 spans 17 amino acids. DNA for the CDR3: TGTGCCAGCAGCCAAGATTCCCTTTCCTCCTATAATTCACCCCTCCACTTT. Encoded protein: CASSQDSLSSYNSPLHF.

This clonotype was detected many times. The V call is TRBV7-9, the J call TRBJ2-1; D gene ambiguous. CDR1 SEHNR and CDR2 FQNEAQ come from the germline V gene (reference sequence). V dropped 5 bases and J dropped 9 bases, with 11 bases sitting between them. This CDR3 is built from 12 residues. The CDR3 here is CASSERVGEQFF. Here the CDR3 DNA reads TGTGCCAGCAGCGAACGGGTTGGTGAGCAGTTCTTC.

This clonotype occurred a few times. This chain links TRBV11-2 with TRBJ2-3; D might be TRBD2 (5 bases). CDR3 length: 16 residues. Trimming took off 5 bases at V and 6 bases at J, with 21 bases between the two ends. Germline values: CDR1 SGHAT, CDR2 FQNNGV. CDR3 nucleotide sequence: TGTGCCAGCAGCGACTATGCGGGTGGGCGGTTGGATACGCAGTATTTT. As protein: CASSDYAGGRLDTQYF.

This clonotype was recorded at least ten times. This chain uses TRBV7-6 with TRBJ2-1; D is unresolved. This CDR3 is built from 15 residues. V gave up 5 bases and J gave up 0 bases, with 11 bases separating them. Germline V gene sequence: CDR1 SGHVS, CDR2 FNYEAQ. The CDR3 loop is CASSIGPSSYNEQFF. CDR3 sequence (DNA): TGTGCCAGCAGCATCGGCCCGAGCTCCTACAATGAGCAGTTCTTC.

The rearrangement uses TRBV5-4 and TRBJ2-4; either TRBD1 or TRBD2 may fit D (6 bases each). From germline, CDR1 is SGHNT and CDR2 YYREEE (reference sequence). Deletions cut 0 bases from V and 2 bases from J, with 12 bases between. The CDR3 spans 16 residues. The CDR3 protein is CASSLEGGGTKNIQYF. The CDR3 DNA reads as TGTGCCAGCAGCTTGGAGGGGGGAGGTACCAAAAACATTCAGTACTTC.

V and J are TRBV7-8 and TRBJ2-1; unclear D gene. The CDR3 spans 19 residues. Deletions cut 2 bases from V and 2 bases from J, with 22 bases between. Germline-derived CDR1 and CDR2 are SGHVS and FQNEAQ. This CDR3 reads CASSLSPRVYSNPYNEQFF. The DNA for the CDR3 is TGTGCCAGCAGCTTATCCCCCCGGGTTTATTCTAACCCCTACAATGAGCAGTTCTTC.

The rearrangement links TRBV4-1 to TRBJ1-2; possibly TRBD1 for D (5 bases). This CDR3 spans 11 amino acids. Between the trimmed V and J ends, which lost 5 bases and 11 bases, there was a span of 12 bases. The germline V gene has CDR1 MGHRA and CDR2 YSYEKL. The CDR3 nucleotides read TGCGCCAGCAGCAAACAGGACTGGTACACCTTC. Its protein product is CASSKQDWYTF.

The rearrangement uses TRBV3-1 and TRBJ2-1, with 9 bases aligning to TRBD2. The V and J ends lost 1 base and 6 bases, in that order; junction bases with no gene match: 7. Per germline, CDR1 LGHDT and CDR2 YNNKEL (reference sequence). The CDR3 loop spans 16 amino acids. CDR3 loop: CASSQVGAGGVNEQFF. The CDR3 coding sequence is TGTGCCAGCAGCCAAGTAGGTGCGGGAGGGGTCAATGAGCAGTTCTTC.

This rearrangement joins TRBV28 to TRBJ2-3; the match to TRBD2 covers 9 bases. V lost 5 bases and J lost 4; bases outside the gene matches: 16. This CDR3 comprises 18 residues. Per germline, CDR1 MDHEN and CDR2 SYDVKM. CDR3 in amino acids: CASSQSSSAGGPADTQYF. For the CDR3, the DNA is TGTGCCAGCAGTCAATCCAGCTCGGCGGGAGGGCCGGCAGATACGCAGTATTTT.